This T cell receptor (beta chain) was retrieved from a study of TIL therapy for anti-PD-1-resistant metastatic lung cancer. Time point specified: pre-treatment sample, taken before nivolumab and TIL therapy. The tumor samples were excised metastases, mostly pleural nodules or supraclavicular lymph nodes. The CDR3 is 14 amino acids. Germline V gene lookup returns CDR1 KGHSH and CDR2 LQKENI. Trimming cost V 3 bases and J 3 bases, with 12 bases left between them. This was the immunoSEQ v3 assay. Using immunoSEQ multiplex PCR, the repertoire was profiled, and TCRdb retains in-frame clones only, with some absent. The data hold approximately 92,000 clones, with about two thirds observed a single time.

This clonotype was sampled from a person between 30 and 79 years old with non-small cell lung cancer. The chain recombines TRBV18 with TRBJ2-7; unclear D gene. Sequenced material: tumor tissue, taken at baseline. The CDR3 bases are TGTGCCAGCTCACCGGAACGGCGAATCTACGAGCAGTACTTC. Its protein product is CASSPERRIYEQYF.